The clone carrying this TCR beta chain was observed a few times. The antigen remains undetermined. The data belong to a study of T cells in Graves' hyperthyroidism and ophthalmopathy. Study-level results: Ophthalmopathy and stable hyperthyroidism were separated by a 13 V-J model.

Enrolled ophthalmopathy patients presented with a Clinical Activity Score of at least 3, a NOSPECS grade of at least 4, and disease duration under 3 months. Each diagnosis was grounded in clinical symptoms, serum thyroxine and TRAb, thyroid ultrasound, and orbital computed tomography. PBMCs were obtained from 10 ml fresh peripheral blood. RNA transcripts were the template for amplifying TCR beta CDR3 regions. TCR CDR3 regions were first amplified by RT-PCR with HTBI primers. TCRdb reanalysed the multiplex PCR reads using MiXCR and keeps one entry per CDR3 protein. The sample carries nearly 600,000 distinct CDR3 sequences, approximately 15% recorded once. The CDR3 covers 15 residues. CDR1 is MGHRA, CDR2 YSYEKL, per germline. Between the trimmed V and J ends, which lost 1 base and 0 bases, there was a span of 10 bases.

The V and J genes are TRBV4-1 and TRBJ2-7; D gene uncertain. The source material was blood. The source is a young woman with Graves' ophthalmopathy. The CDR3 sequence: CASSQGWAPSYEQYF. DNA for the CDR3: TGCGCCAGCAGCCAAGGGTGGGCACCCTCCTACGAGCAGTACTTC.